These 18 T cell receptor beta chains were all obtained from the same sample, sequenced in a study of control samples from healthy donors and cancer patients. Repertoires were generated with immunoSEQ multiplex PCR, while TCRdb's copy carries only in-frame clones and drops some. The sample records roughly 170,000 clones, roughly 94% being singletons. The source material was blood. The source of these receptors is a woman between 18 and 29 years old in good health.

V gene TRBV27 combines with J gene TRBJ2-7, with 7 bases that match TRBD2. Germline V CDR1 and CDR2: MNHEY, SMNVEV (reference sequence). The CDR3 contains 16 residues. The V segment lost 3 bases and the J segment 5 bases; nucleotides outside the gene matches: 13. CDR3 sequence (DNA): TGTGCCAGCAGTTTCCAAGGGGCGGGAGTTGGCCACGAGCAGTACTTC. Translating it yields CASSFQGAGVGHEQYF.

This rearrangement joins TRBV7-2 to TRBJ1-1, with no clear D. The CDR3 is 13 amino acids. V lost 5 bases and J 4 bases, leaving 11 bases between the germline ends. CDR1 is SGHTA, CDR2 FQGNSA, per germline. The CDR3: CASSPLLGTEAFF. The DNA for the CDR3 is TGTGCCAGCAGCCCGCTCTTGGGCACTGAAGCTTTCTTT.

The CDR3 DNA reads TGCGCCAGCAGCCGAGGGGCTTTGGACTATGGCTACACCTTC. Translation: CASSRGALDYGYTF. The genes are TRBV5-1 and TRBJ1-2, with D possibly TRBD1 on 5 matching bases. This CDR3 has 14 amino acids. The germline CDR1 and CDR2 sequences are SGHRS and YFSETQ. V shed 4 bases and J shed 3 bases, with 13 bases lying between them.

The J gene is TRBJ1-5, the V gene TRBV3-1 (or the pseudogene TRBV3-2); D is ambiguous. The V and J ends lost 4 bases and 6 bases respectively, with 10 bases between them. CDR3 length: 13 residues. Per the germline V gene, CDR1 is LGHDT and CDR2 is YNNKEL (reference sequence). CDR3 coding DNA: TGTGCCAGCAGCCGGGATCGGAGTCAGCCCCAGCATTTT. The encoded protein is CASSRDRSQPQHF.

The table lists this clone with a few counts. The chain combines TRBV25-1 with TRBJ1-6; D is unclear. Trimming left V 7 bases short and J 7 bases short, with 11 bases between. This CDR3 comprises 13 residues. Germline CDR1 and CDR2: MGHDK and SYGVNS. The CDR3 loop reads CASTDGTNSPLHF. CDR3 sequence (DNA): TGTGCCAGCACCGATGGAACCAATTCACCCCTCCACTTT. The whole variable domain, filled in from reference TRBV25-1 and TRBJ1-6, reads EADIYQTPRYLVIGTGKKITLECSQTMGHDKMYWYQQDPGMELHLIHYSYGVNSTEKGDLSSESTVSRIRTEHFPLTLESARPSHTSQYLCASTDGTNSPLHFGNGTRLTVT.

The chain combines TRBV6-5 with TRBJ1-4; TRBD1 might be the D (5 bases). V was cut by 6 bases and J by 5 bases, with 10 bases left in between. This CDR3 has 13 amino acids. CDR1 MNHEY and CDR2 SVGAGI come from the germline V gene. CDR3 amino acids: CASSLNRNEKLFF. CDR3 DNA sequence: TGTGCCAGCAGCCTGAACAGGAATGAAAAACTGTTTTTT.

The chain links TRBV12-3 or TRBV12-4 to TRBJ1-5; D is uncertain. V dropped 5 bases and J dropped 4 bases, with 9 bases sitting between them. This CDR3 is built from 13 residues. The CDR3 DNA reads as TGTGCCAGCAGTCCCCGGGGAAATCAGCCCCAGCATTTT. It codes for CASSPRGNQPQHF.

The V gene is TRBV19, the J gene TRBJ1-2, with 7 bases matching TRBD1. The CDR3 consists of 14 residues. V shed 4 bases and J 1 base; nucleotides not matched to a gene: 3. Germline CDR1 LNHDA, CDR2 SQIVND (reference sequence). The CDR3 bases are TGTGCCAGTAGTACGGGACAGCTTAACTATGGCTACACCTTC. Encoded protein: CASSTGQLNYGYTF.

The gene calls are TRBV19 and TRBJ2-5; tentative D call: TRBD1 (6 bases). The CDR3 is 14 amino acids. Germline values: CDR1 LNHDA, CDR2 SQIVND (reference sequence). With 3 bases removed from V and 5 bases from J, the gap between germline ends came to 13 bases. Here the CDR3 reads CASSISRGRETQYF. In nucleotides, the CDR3 is TGTGCCAGTAGTATCAGCAGGGGAAGGGAGACCCAGTACTTC.

This chain joins TRBV10-3 and TRBJ1-6; D may be TRBD1 (6 bases). Trimming removed 6 bases from V and 5 bases from J, with 11 bases in between. The CDR3 consists of 14 residues. Per germline, CDR1 ENHRY and CDR2 SYGVKD. Here the CDR3 DNA reads TGTGCCATCAGGCAACAGGGAGATAATTCACCCCTCCACTTT. Translating gives CAIRQQGDNSPLHF.

This clone was found a few times. This chain joins TRBV6-6 and TRBJ2-7, with D tentatively TRBD1 or TRBD2 (6 bases each). Germline assignment: CDR1 MNHNY and CDR2 SVGAGI (reference sequence). There are 14 residues in the CDR3. V shed 0 bases and J shed 5 bases, with 11 bases lying between them. The CDR3 DNA reads as TGTGCCAGCAGTTACTCCCACGGGGGCGACGAGCAGTACTTC. Amino acid sequence: CASSYSHGGDEQYF.

Written as DNA, the CDR3 is TGTGCCAGCAGTTACTCCCCGGGACAGGGATATGGCTACACCTTC. Its translation: CASSYSPGQGYGYTF. The chain has TRBV6-5 and TRBJ1-2; 9 bases agree with TRBD1. V shed 0 bases, J shed 5 bases, and the junction held 4 bases outside the gene matches. CDR3 length: 15 amino acids. CDR1 is MNHEY, CDR2 SVGAGI, per germline.

This rearrangement joins TRBV4-1 to TRBJ1-2, with D perhaps matching TRBD1 (5 bases). Germline CDR1 and CDR2: MGHRA and YSYEKL. Deletions cut 5 bases from V and 2 bases from J, with 9 bases between. The CDR3 is made up of 13 amino acids. The CDR3 protein is CASSEEGNYGYTF. The CDR3 nucleotides are TGCGCCAGCAGCGAGGAGGGGAACTATGGCTACACCTTC.

V is TRBV27 and J is TRBJ1-6, with TRBD1 identical over 7 bases. The junction had 5 bases not matched to a gene; V was cut back by 2 bases and J by 7 bases. The CDR3 runs to 15 residues. Germline CDR1 and CDR2: MNHEY and SMNVEV (reference sequence). The CDR3 here is CASSLAAGGNSPLHF. The CDR3 nucleotides read TGTGCCAGCAGTTTAGCGGCAGGGGGAAATTCACCCCTCCACTTT.

The chain recombines TRBV6-2 or TRBV6-3 with TRBJ2-7; TRBD2 is a possible D gene (5 bases). V dropped 6 bases and J dropped 3 bases, with 18 bases sitting between them. The CDR3 is 15 residues long. CDR1 is MNHEY, CDR2 SVGEGT, per germline. The CDR3 bases are TGTGCCAGCAGCCACCCCCCTATGACTAACTACGAGCAGTACTTC. Translation: CASSHPPMTNYEQYF.

The chain couples TRBV11-1 to TRBJ2-1; TRBD1 might be the D (6 bases). V lost 1 base and J lost 6, with 16 bases in between. CDR1 is SGHAT and CDR2 is FQDESV in the germline V gene (reference sequence). There are 16 residues in the CDR3. The CDR3 DNA follows: TGTGCCAGCAGCTTAGTATCATGGGGGCTTGTCAATGAGCAGTTCTTC. This codes for CASSLVSWGLVNEQFF.

The chain combines TRBV15 with TRBJ1-1; the D is unclear. The length of the CDR3 is 13 residues. Germline V CDR1 and CDR2: LNHNV, YYDKDF (reference sequence). V was trimmed by 3 bases and J by 2 bases, leaving 7 bases between them. In nucleotides, the CDR3 is TGTGCCACCAGCAGGGTCCCCAACACTGAAGCTTTCTTT. Amino acid sequence: CATSRVPNTEAFF. Full variable domain (missing parts from reference TRBV15 and TRBJ1-1): DAMVIQNPRYQVTQFGKPVTLSCSQTLNHNVMYWYQQKSSQAPKLLFHYYDKDFNNEADTPDNFQSRRPNTSFCFLDIRSPGLGDTAMYLCATSRVPNTEAFFGQGTRLTVV.

The chain uses TRBV24-1 and TRBJ1-5; no clear D. Deletions cut 3 bases from V and 2 bases from J, with 13 bases between. The germline V gene has CDR1 KGHDR and CDR2 SFDVKD. The CDR3 length is 16 residues. Here the CDR3 DNA reads TGTGCCACCAGTGATCGAAATCCTGGGGGCAATCAGCCCCAGCATTTT. Translated, it gives CATSDRNPGGNQPQHF.